Shown below are 18 T cell receptor beta chains from a single sample sequenced in a study of T cells in Graves' hyperthyroidism and ophthalmopathy. Regions amplified from RNA transcripts were the TCR beta CDR3 regions. First-round RT-PCR with HTBI primers amplified the TCR CDR3 region. TCRdb redid the calling of the multiplex PCR reads with MiXCR, one entry per CDR3 protein. The table lists roughly 700,000 distinct CDR3 sequences, about a third of them singletons. The sample consisted of blood. These receptors were taken from a woman in her thirties or forties with Graves' hyperthyroidism.

CDR3 in amino acids: CASSLARVHTDTQYF. DNA of the CDR3: TGCGCCAGCAGCTTGGCCAGGGTACACACAGATACGCAGTATTTT. The chain is built from TRBV5-1 and TRBJ2-3, with a weak D call TRBD1 (5 bases). Per germline, CDR1 SGHRS and CDR2 YFSETQ. Trimming took off 0 bases at V and 2 bases at J, with 10 bases between the two ends. The CDR3 consists of 15 residues. Full variable domain (outside the CDR3, taken from reference TRBV5-1 and TRBJ2-3): KAGVTQTPRYLIKTRGQQVTLSCSPISGHRSVSWYQQTPGQGLQFLFEYFSETQRNKGNFPGRFSGRQFSNSRSEMNVSTLELGDSALYLCASSLARVHTDTQYFGPGTRLTVL.

This clonotype was recorded many times. The rearrangement links TRBV2 to TRBJ1-1, with 8 bases lining up with TRBD1. V shed 4 bases and J 11 bases; nucleotides not matched to a gene: 6. CDR1 and CDR2 (germline): SNHLY, FYNNEI. CDR3 length equals 12 residues. CDR3 residues: CASSGQGNRAFF. CDR3 in DNA: TGTGCCAGCAGTGGACAGGGGAATCGTGCTTTCTTT.

The chain recombines TRBV10-3 with TRBJ1-1; D gene uncertain. The CDR3 contains 16 residues. Trimming stripped 5 bases from V and 4 bases from J, with 20 bases between. Germline CDR1 ENHRY, CDR2 SYGVKD. This CDR3 is CAISPTYGSTSTEAFF. The CDR3 DNA sequence: TGTGCCATCAGTCCTACGTACGGTTCCACGAGCACTGAAGCTTTCTTT.

This clonotype showed up just a few times. The chain employs TRBV6-5 and TRBJ1-6, with D unclear. Germline V lookup: CDR1 MNHEY, CDR2 SVGAGI. This CDR3 spans 14 amino acids. V was clipped by 0 bases and J by 7 bases, with 7 bases between them. The CDR3 here is CASSYSVFNSPLHF. CDR3 sequence (DNA): TGTGCCAGCAGTTACTCTGTTTTCAATTCACCCCTCCACTTT.

This clonotype was detected many times. The chain has TRBV15 and TRBJ1-2; possibly TRBD1 for D (6 bases). Germline V gene sequence: CDR1 LNHNV, CDR2 YYDKDF (reference sequence). The CDR3 contains 14 residues. Trimming cost V 3 bases and J 3 bases, with 11 bases left between them. CDR3 protein: CATSSFRGDYGYTF. CDR3 DNA: TGTGCCACCAGCAGCTTCAGGGGAGACTATGGCTACACCTTC. Full variable domain (rest looked up from reference TRBV15 and TRBJ1-2): DAMVIQNPRYQVTQFGKPVTLSCSQTLNHNVMYWYQQKSSQAPKLLFHYYDKDFNNEADTPDNFQSRRPNTSFCFLDIRSPGLGDTAMYLCATSSFRGDYGYTFGSGTRLTVV.

This clonotype was recorded a few times. This chain uses TRBV7-2 with TRBJ1-2, with D perhaps matching TRBD1 (6 bases). V dropped 0 bases and J dropped 8 bases, with 19 bases sitting between them. Germline values: CDR1 SGHTA, CDR2 FQGNSA. This CDR3 is 16 amino acids long. The CDR3 loop reads CASSLARGVQGMGYTF. In DNA form, the CDR3 reads TGTGCCAGCAGCTTAGCTCGGGGGGTTCAGGGGATGGGCTACACCTTC.

Concerning this clonotype: A much larger clone lies a single base off, so this may be a read error. The chain links TRBV12-3 or TRBV12-4 to TRBJ1-1, with D perhaps TRBD1 (5 bases). The CDR3 sequence is 12 residues long. Trimming removed 1 base from V and 10 bases from J, with 10 bases in between. CDR3 DNA: TGTGCCAGCAGTTTAGTCCAAGGGGTAGCTTTCTTT. Its protein product is CASSLVQGVAFF.

This clonotype was picked up a small number of times. This chain links TRBV20-1 with TRBJ2-7, with D uncertain. This CDR3 is 12 amino acids long. Trimming pared 6 bases from V and 0 bases from J, leaving 9 bases between. Germline values: CDR1 DFQATT, CDR2 SNEGSKA (reference sequence). The CDR3 reads CSARPDSYEQYF. Here the CDR3 DNA reads TGCAGTGCCCGCCCGGACTCCTACGAGCAGTACTTC.

The chain joins TRBV6-2 or TRBV6-3 to TRBJ2-7; the D is unclear. Germline CDR1 and CDR2: MNHEY and SVGEGT. V lost 4 bases and J lost 2, with 12 bases in between. This CDR3 contains 14 residues. The CDR3 bases are TGTGCCAGCAGTTCTCCCGGACCCCCCTACGAGCAGTACTTC. It encodes CASSSPGPPYEQYF.

This clonotype has a count of ten or more. This chain links TRBV19 with TRBJ1-2, with unresolved D. The germline V and J ends were trimmed by 5 bases and 9 bases, with 16 bases remaining between them. The CDR3 contains 13 residues. Germline V gene sequence: CDR1 LNHDA, CDR2 SQIVND (reference sequence). The CDR3 region has the DNA TGTGCCAGTAGTCTGGCAGAAACTCAACGCTACACCTTC. Protein: CASSLAETQRYTF.

The chain uses TRBV7-4 and TRBJ2-3; possible D gene TRBD2, 6 bases. The ends were cut back, 5 bases at V and 0 bases at J, with 12 bases in the middle. This CDR3 is 15 amino acids long. Germline lookup yields CDR1 SGHVT and CDR2 SQSDAQ. In DNA form, the CDR3 reads TGTGCCAGCAGCGTTTGGGGGGAGAGCACAGATACGCAGTATTTT. Its translation is CASSVWGESTDTQYF. Full variable domain (rest looked up from reference TRBV7-4 and TRBJ2-3): GAGVSQSPRYKVAKRGRDVALRCDSISGHVTLYWYRQTLGQGSEVLTYSQSDAQRDKSGRPSGRFSAERPERSVSTLKIQRTEQGDSAVYLCASSVWGESTDTQYFGPGTRLTVL.

As to this clonotype: Since a much larger clone is just one base distant, this may be a read error. This chain links TRBV5-1 with TRBJ2-7; D remains ambiguous. V was pared by 0 bases and J by 4 bases, with 8 bases between. Per germline, CDR1 SGHRS and CDR2 YFSETQ. This CDR3 has 13 amino acids. The CDR3 here is CASSLGIHYEQYF. In DNA form, the CDR3 reads TGCGCCAGCAGCTTGGGGATCCATTACGAGCAGTACTTC.

The rearrangement links TRBV20-1 to TRBJ2-5; D is uncertain. CDR1 and CDR2 (germline): DFQATT, SNEGSKA (reference sequence). This CDR3 has 11 residues. V was pared by 6 bases and J by 7 bases, with 12 bases between. The DNA for the CDR3 is TGCAGTGCAGGGTTGCTTGGGACCCAGTACTTC. Protein: CSAGLLGTQYF.

With respect to this clonotype: This may come from a read error, since a much larger clone is one base off. The chain employs TRBV28 and TRBJ2-7, with 7 bases identical to TRBD1. With 6 bases clipped from V and 1 base from J, the junction kept 3 bases outside the gene matches. Germline CDR1 and CDR2: MDHEN and SYDVKM. The CDR3 is made up of 13 amino acids. The DNA for the CDR3 is TGTGCCAGCAGATCGGGACAGTCCTACGAGCAGTACTTC. Amino acid sequence: CASRSGQSYEQYF.

This clonotype appeared many times. The chain combines TRBV19 with TRBJ1-1, with 10 bases aligning to TRBD1. V shed 4 bases and J 8 bases; nucleotides not matched to a gene: 4. The germline V gene encodes CDR1 LNHDA and CDR2 SQIVND (reference sequence). The CDR3 is 13 amino acids. The chain's CDR3 is CASSRGTGVEAFF. As DNA, the CDR3 is TGTGCCAGTAGTAGGGGGACAGGGGTCGAAGCTTTCTTT. Variable domain in full (rest from reference TRBV19 and TRBJ1-1): DGGITQSPKYLFRKEGQNVTLSCEQNLNHDAMYWYRQDPGQGLRLIYYSQIVNDFQKGDIAEGYSVSREKKESFPLTVTSAQKNPTAFYLCASSRGTGVEAFFGQGTRLTVV.

Note on this clonotype: At one boundary the junction diverges from the germline segment, which might be a read error. This CDR3 is CASSQQRGGLREQYF. In DNA, the CDR3 is TGCGCCAGCAGCCAACAGCGGGGGGGCTTACGGGAGCAGTACTTC. J is TRBJ2-7 and V is TRBV11-1, with 10 bases matching TRBD2. Germline V lookup: CDR1 SGHAT, CDR2 FQDESV (reference sequence). The CDR3 has 15 amino acids.

This clonotype was seen many times. This chain uses TRBV19 with TRBJ1-1, with TRBD1 matching over 8 bases. CDR3 length: 15 residues. The trim removed 5 bases at V and 8 bases at J, leaving 13 bases unmatched. CDR1 and CDR2 (germline): LNHDA, SQIVND (reference sequence). The CDR3 reads CASSPRTGREGEAFF. The CDR3 nucleotides read TGTGCCAGTAGTCCGCGGACAGGGAGGGAAGGGGAAGCTTTCTTT.

Comment on this clonotype: A much larger clone lies a single base off, so this may be a read error. This CDR3 is CSAGDGDSYEQYF. Here the CDR3 DNA reads TGCAGTGCTGGAGATGGGGATTCCTACGAGCAGTACTTC. The genes are TRBV20-1 and TRBJ2-7; no firm D call. CDR1 and CDR2 (germline): DFQATT, SNEGSKA (reference sequence). This CDR3 region has 13 residues.